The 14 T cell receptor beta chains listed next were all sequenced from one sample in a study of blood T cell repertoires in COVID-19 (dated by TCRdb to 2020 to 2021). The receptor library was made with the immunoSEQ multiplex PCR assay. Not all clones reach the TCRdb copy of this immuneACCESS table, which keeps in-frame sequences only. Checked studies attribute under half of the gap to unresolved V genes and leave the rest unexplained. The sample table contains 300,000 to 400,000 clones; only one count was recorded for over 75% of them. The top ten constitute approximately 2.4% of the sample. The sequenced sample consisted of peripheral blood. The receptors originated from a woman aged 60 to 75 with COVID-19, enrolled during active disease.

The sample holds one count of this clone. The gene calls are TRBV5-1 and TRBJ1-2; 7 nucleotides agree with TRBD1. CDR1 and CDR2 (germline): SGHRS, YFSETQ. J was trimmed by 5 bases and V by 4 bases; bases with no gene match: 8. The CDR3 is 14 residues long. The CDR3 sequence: CASSEEDRVYGYTF. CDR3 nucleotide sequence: TGCGCCAGCAGCGAAGAAGACAGGGTTTATGGCTACACCTTC.

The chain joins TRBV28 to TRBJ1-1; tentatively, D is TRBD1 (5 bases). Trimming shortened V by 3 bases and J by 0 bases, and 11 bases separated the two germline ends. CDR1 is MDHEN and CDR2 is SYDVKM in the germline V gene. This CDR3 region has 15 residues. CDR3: CASSFSQAMNTEAFF. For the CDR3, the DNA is TGTGCCAGCAGTTTTTCACAGGCGATGAACACTGAAGCTTTCTTT.

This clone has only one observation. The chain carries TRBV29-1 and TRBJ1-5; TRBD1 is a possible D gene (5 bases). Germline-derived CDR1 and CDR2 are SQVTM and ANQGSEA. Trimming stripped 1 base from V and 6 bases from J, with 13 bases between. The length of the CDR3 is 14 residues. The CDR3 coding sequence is TGCAGCGTTGAAGTGGGGGGTTCAGGTCAGCCCCAGCATTTT. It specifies CSVEVGGSGQPQHF.

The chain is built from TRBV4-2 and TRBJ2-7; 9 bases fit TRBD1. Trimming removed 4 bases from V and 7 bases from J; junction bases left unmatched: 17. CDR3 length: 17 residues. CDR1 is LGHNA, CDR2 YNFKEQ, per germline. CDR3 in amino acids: CASSRRDREVASGEQYF. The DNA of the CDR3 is TGTGCCAGCAGCCGCCGGGACAGGGAAGTGGCCAGTGGGGAGCAGTACTTC.

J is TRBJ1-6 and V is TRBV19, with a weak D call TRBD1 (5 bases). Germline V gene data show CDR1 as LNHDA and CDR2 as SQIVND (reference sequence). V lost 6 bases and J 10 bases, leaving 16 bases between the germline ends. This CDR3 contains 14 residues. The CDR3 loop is CASRAGYIRSPLHF. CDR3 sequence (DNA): TGTGCCAGTAGGGCAGGGTATATTCGGTCACCCCTCCACTTT. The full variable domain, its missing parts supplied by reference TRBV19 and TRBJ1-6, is DGGITQSPKYLFRKEGQNVTLSCEQNLNHDAMYWYRQDPGQGLRLIYYSQIVNDFQKGDIAEGYSVSREKKESFPLTVTSAQKNPTAFYLCASRAGYIRSPLHFGNGTRLTVT.

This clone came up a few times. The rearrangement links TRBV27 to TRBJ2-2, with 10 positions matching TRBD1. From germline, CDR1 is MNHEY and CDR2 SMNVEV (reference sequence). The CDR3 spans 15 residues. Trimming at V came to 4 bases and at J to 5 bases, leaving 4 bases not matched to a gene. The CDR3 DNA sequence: TGTGCCAGCAGTTCAAGACAGGGGGCAACCGGGGAGCTGTTTTTT. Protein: CASSSRQGATGELFF.

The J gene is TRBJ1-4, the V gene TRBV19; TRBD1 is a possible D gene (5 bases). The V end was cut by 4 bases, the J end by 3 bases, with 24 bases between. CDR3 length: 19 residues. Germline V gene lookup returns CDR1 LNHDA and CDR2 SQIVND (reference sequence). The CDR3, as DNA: TGTGCCAGTAGTAGCCGGCCTCCTAACAGGTCCGGAGCTAATGAAAAACTGTTTTTT. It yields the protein CASSSRPPNRSGANEKLFF.

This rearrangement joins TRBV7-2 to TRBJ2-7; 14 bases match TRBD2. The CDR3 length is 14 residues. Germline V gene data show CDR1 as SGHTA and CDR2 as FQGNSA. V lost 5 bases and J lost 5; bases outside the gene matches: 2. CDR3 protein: CASSPGLAGDEQYF. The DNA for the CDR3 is TGTGCCAGCAGCCCGGGACTAGCGGGGGACGAGCAGTACTTC.

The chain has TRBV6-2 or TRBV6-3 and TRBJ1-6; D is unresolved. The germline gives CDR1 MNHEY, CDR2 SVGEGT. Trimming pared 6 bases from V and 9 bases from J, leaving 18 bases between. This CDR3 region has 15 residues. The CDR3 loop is CASSPPSGRGSPLHF. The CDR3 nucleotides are TGTGCCAGCAGCCCCCCATCCGGGCGGGGTTCACCCCTCCACTTT.

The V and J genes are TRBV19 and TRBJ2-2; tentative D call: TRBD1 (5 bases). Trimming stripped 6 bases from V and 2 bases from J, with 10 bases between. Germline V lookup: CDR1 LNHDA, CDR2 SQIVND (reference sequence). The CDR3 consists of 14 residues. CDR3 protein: CASRTESNTGELFF. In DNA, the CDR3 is TGTGCCAGTAGGACAGAGTCCAACACCGGGGAGCTGTTTTTT. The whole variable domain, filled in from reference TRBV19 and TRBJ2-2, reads DGGITQSPKYLFRKEGQNVTLSCEQNLNHDAMYWYRQDPGQGLRLIYYSQIVNDFQKGDIAEGYSVSREKKESFPLTVTSAQKNPTAFYLCASRTESNTGELFFGEGSRLTVL.

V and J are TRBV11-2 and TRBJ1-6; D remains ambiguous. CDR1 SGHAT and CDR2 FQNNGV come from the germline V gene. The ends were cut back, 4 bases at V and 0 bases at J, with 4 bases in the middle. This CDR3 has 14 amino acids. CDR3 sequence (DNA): TGTGCCAGCAGCTCCGGCTCCTATAATTCACCCCTCCACTTT. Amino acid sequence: CASSSGSYNSPLHF.

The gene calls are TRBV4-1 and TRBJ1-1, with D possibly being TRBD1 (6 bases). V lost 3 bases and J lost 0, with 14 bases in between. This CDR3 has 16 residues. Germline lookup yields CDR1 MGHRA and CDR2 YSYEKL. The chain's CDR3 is CASSHSRGGVNTEAFF. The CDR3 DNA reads TGCGCCAGCAGCCACTCGCGAGGGGGTGTGAACACTGAAGCTTTCTTT.

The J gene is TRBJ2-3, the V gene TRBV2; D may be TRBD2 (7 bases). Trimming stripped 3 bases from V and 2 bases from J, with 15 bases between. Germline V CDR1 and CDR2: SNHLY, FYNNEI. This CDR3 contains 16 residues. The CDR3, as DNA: TGTGCCAGCAGTGATTTTCGCGGGGGCGTCACAGATACGCAGTATTTT. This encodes CASSDFRGGVTDTQYF.

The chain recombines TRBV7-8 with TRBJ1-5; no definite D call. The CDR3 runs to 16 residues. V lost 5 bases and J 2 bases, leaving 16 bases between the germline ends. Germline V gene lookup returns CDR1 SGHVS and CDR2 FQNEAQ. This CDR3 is CASSPSGMVGNQPQHF. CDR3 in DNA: TGTGCCAGCAGCCCCTCCGGGATGGTTGGCAATCAGCCCCAGCATTTT.